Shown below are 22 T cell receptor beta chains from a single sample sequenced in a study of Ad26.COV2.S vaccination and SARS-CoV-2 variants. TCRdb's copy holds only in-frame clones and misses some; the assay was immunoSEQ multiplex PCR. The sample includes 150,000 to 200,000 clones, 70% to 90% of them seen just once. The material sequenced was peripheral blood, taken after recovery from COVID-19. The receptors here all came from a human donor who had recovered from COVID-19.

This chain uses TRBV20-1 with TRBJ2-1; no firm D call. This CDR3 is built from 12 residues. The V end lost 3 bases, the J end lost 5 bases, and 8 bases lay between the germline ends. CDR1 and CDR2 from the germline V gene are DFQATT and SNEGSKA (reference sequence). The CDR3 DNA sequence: TGCAGTGCTAGTCTACAGAACAATGAGCAGTTCTTC. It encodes CSASLQNNEQFF.

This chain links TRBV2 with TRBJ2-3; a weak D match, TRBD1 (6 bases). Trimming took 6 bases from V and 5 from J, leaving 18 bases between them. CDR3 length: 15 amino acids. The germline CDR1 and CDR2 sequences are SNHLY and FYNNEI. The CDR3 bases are TGTGCCAGCAGCCGGATACCCACAGGGCGAGATACGCAGTATTTT. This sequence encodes CASSRIPTGRDTQYF.

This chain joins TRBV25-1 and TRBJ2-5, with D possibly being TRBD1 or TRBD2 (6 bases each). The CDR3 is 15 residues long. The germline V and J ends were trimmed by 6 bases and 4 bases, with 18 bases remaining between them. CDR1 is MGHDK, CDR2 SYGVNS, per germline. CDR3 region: CASRDSRGAGETQYF. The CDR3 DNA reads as TGTGCCAGCAGAGACTCAAGGGGGGCGGGAGAGACCCAGTACTTC.

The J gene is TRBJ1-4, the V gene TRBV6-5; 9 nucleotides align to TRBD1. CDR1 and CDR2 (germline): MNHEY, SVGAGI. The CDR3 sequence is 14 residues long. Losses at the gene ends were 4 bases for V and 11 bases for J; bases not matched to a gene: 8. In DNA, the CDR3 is TGTGCCAGCAGTTCCTCCGGGACAGGGTTGAAACTGTTTTTT. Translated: CASSSSGTGLKLFF.

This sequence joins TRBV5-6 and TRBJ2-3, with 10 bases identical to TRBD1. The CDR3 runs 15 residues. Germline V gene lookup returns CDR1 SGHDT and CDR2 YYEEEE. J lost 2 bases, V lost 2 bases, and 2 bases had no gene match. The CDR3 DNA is TGTGCCAGCAGCTTCGGGACAGGGGCCACAGATACGCAGTATTTT. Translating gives CASSFGTGATDTQYF.

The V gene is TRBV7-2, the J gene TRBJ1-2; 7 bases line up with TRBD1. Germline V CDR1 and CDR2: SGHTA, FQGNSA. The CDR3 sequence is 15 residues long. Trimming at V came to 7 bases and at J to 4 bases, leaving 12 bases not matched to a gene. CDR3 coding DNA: TGTGCCAGCACCCTAAGATCCAGGGGGGGCTATGGCTACACCTTC. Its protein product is CASTLRSRGGYGYTF.

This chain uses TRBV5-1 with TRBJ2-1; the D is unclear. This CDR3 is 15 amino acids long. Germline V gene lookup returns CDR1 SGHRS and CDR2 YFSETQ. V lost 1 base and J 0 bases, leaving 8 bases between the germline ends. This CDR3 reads CASSLRLTSYNEQFF. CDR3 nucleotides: TGCGCCAGCAGCTTGAGACTGACCTCCTACAATGAGCAGTTCTTC. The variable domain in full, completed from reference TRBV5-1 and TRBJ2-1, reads KAGVTQTPRYLIKTRGQQVTLSCSPISGHRSVSWYQQTPGQGLQFLFEYFSETQRNKGNFPGRFSGRQFSNSRSEMNVSTLELGDSALYLCASSLRLTSYNEQFFGPGTRLTVL.

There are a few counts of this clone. The CDR3, as DNA: TGTGCCAGAAGCCCGTCGGGGCGGGGGGGACGGCAGCCCCAGCATTTT. It codes for CARSPSGRGGRQPQHF. The genes are TRBV5-3 and TRBJ1-5; a possible D gene is TRBD1 (5 bases). TRBV5-3 is flagged as an ORF with uncertain function. The CDR3 runs 16 residues. The germline V and J ends were trimmed by 4 bases and 7 bases, with 21 bases remaining between them.

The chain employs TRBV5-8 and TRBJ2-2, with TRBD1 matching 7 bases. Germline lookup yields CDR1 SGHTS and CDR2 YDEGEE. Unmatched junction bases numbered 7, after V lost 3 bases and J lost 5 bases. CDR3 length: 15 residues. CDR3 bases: TGTGCCAGCAGCTCGACAGGGTACGGGACCGGGGAGCTGTTTTTT. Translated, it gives CASSSTGYGTGELFF. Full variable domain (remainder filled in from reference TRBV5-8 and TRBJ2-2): EAGVTQSPTHLIKTRGQQATLRCSPISGHTSVYWYQQALGLGLQFLLWYDEGEERNRGNFPPRFSGRQFPNYSSELNVNALELEDSALYLCASSSTGYGTGELFFGEGSRLTVL.

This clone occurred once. CDR3 sequence (DNA): TGTGCCAGCAGCGATCGACAACACACCGGGGAGCTGTTTTTT. Residues: CASSDRQHTGELFF. This chain links TRBV27 with TRBJ2-2, with D unresolved. Germline loops: CDR1 MNHEY, CDR2 SMNVEV (reference sequence). This CDR3 is 14 amino acids long. V was cut by 6 bases and J by 3 bases, with 11 bases left in between.

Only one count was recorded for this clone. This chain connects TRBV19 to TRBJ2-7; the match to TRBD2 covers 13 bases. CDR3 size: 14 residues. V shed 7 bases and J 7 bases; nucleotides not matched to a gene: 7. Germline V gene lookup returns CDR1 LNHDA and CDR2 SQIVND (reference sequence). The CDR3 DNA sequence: TGTGCCAGTAAGGAGACTAGCGGGAGGACAGAGCAGTACTTC. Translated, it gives CASKETSGRTEQYF.

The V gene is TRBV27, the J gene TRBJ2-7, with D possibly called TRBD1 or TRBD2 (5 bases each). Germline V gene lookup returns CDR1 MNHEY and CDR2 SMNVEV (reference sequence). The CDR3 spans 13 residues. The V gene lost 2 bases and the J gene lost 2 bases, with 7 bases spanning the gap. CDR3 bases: TGTGCCAGCAGTTTAGGGGGACCCTACGAGCAGTACTTC. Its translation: CASSLGGPYEQYF.

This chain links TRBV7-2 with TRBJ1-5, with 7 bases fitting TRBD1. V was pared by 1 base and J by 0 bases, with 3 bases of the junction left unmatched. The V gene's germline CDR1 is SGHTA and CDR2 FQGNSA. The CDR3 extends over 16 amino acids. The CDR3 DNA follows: TGTGCCAGCAGCTTAGGACAGGGTGGTAGCAATCAGCCCCAGCATTTT. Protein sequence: CASSLGQGGSNQPQHF.

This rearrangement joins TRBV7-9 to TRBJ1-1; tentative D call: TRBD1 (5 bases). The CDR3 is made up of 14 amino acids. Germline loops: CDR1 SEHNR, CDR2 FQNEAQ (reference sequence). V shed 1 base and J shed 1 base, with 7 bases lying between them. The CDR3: CASSLEGRNTEAFF. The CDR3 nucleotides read TGTGCCAGCAGCTTAGAGGGGCGGAACACTGAAGCTTTCTTT. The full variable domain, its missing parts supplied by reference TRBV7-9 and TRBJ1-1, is DTGVSQNPRHKITKRGQNVTFRCDPISEHNRLYWYRQTLGQGPEFLTYFQNEAQLEKSRLLSDRFSAERPKGSFSTLEIQRTEQGDSAMYLCASSLEGRNTEAFFGQGTRLTVV.

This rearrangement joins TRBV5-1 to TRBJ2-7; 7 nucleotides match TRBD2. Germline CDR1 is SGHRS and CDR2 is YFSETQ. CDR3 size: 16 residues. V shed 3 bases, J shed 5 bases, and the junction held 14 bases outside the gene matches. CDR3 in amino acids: CASSSQTLAEGNEQYF. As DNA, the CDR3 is TGCGCCAGCAGCTCCCAAACTCTAGCGGAGGGGAACGAGCAGTACTTC.

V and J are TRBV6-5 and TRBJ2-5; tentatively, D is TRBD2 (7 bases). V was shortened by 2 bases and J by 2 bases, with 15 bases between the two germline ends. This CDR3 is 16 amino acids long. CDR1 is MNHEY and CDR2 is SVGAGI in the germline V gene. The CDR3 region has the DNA TGTGCCAGCAGTTACAACCGGGGGGCTATACAAGAGACCCAGTACTTC. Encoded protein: CASSYNRGAIQETQYF.

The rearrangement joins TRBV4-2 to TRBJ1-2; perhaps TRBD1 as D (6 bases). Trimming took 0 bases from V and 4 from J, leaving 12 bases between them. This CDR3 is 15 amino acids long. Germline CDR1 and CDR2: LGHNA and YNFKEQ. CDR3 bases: TGTGCCAGCAGCCAAGAAGACAGGAGAAGCTATGGCTACACCTTC. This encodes CASSQEDRRSYGYTF.

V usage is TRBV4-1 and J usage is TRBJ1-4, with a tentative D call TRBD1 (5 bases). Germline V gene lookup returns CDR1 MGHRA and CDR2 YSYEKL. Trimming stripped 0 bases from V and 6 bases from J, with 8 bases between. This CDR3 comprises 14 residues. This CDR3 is CASSQEQADEKLFF. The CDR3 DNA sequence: TGCGCCAGCAGCCAAGAACAGGCTGATGAAAAACTGTTTTTT.

CDR3 sequence reads: CASSQALLGNTIYF. DNA for the CDR3: TGTGCCAGCAGCCAGGCGCTCCTCGGAAACACCATATATTTT. The rearrangement uses TRBV3-1 (or the pseudogene TRBV3-2) and TRBJ1-3, with D uncertain. With 3 bases removed from V and 4 bases from J, the gap between germline ends came to 10 bases. The V gene's germline CDR1 is LGHDT and CDR2 YNNKEL (reference sequence). This CDR3 comprises 14 residues.

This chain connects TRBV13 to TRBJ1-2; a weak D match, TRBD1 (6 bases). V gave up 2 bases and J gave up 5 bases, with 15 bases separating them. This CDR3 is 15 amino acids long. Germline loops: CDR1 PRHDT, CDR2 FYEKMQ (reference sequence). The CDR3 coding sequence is TGTGCCAGCAGCTTACGACAGGCCCACCCTTATGGCTACACCTTC. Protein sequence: CASSLRQAHPYGYTF.

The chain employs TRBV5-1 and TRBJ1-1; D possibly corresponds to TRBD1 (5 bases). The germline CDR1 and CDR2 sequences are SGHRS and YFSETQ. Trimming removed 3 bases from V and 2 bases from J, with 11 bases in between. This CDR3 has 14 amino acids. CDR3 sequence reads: CASSWAGGNTEAFF. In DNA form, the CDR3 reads TGCGCCAGCAGCTGGGCTGGGGGTAACACTGAAGCTTTCTTT. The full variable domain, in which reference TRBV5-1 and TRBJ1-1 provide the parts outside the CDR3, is KAGVTQTPRYLIKTRGQQVTLSCSPISGHRSVSWYQQTPGQGLQFLFEYFSETQRNKGNFPGRFSGRQFSNSRSEMNVSTLELGDSALYLCASSWAGGNTEAFFGQGTRLTVV.

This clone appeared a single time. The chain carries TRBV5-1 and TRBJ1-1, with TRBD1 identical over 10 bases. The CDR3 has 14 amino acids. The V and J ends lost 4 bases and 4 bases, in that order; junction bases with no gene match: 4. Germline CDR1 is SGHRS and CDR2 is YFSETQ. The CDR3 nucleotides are TGCGCCAGCAGCCCGGGACAGGGGAGCACTGAAGCTTTCTTT. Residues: CASSPGQGSTEAFF.